Presented here are 16 T cell receptor beta chains from one specimen sequenced in a study of Graves' ophthalmopathy and Graves' hyperthyroidism. Amplified TCR beta CDR3 regions were obtained using RNA transcripts as template. HTBI primers were used in a first-round RT-PCR, which preceded a second-round multiplex PCR. TCRdb redid the calling of the multiplex PCR reads with MiXCR, one entry per CDR3 protein. The table shows hundreds of thousands of distinct CDR3 sequences, with over 40% occurring only once. Sequenced: peripheral blood. The source is an adult man with Graves' ophthalmopathy.

This clonotype was observed a single time. This rearrangement joins TRBV7-9 to TRBJ2-5; D might be TRBD2 (6 bases). The germline V gene has CDR1 SEHNR and CDR2 FQNEAQ (reference sequence). The germline V and J ends were trimmed by 5 bases and 1 base, with 14 bases remaining between them. The length of the CDR3 is 15 residues. The DNA of the CDR3 is TGTGCCAGCAGCCTGTGGGCGGGACCCCAAGAGACCCAGTACTTC. The encoded protein is CASSLWAGPQETQYF.

In its sample, this clonotype was seen a few times. The chain carries TRBV30 and TRBJ1-2, with 7 bases that match TRBD1. The V gene end was trimmed by 1 base and the J gene end by 9 bases; junction bases not matched to a gene: 5. CDR3 length: 12 amino acids. Germline CDR1 reads GTSNPN; CDR2 reads SVGIG (reference sequence). CDR3 amino acids: CAWSGGGLSYTF. CDR3 DNA sequence: TGTGCCTGGAGTGGAGGGGGCTTAAGCTACACCTTC.

This clonotype was counted at least ten times. This sequence joins TRBV7-2 and TRBJ1-5; D not certain. This CDR3 has 15 amino acids. V dropped 5 bases and J dropped 4 bases, with 15 bases sitting between them. Germline CDR1 is SGHTA and CDR2 is FQGNSA. CDR3 sequence (DNA): TGTGCCAGCAGCCAGTACCTAATCGGTAATCAGCCCCAGCATTTT. It translates to CASSQYLIGNQPQHF.

This clonotype was detected ten times or more. The chain combines TRBV6-5 with TRBJ1-5; D not certain. CDR3 length equals 14 residues. Deletions cut 5 bases from V and 1 base from J, with 9 bases between. Per the germline V gene, CDR1 is MNHEY and CDR2 is SVGAGI. The CDR3 loop reads CASSLTWSNQPQHF. The CDR3 DNA sequence: TGTGCCAGCAGTCTTACATGGAGCAATCAGCCCCAGCATTTT.

This clonotype was seen many times. The V call is TRBV2, the J call TRBJ1-2; a weak D match, TRBD1 (5 bases). Germline V gene lookup returns CDR1 SNHLY and CDR2 FYNNEI. The CDR3 length is 14 residues. With 10 bases removed from V and 4 bases from J, the gap between germline ends came to 19 bases. CDR3 nucleotides: TGTGCCATTCCAAAACTAGGGGCGGGCTATGGCTACACCTTC. Protein sequence: CAIPKLGAGYGYTF.

The chain links TRBV5-1 to TRBJ1-1, with a weak D call TRBD1 (5 bases). Trimming removed 5 bases at V and 8 bases at J, with 16 bases between. This CDR3 region has 13 residues. The V gene's germline CDR1 is SGHRS and CDR2 YFSETQ. This chain's CDR3 is CASSWGPGIEAFF. CDR3 DNA: TGCGCCAGCAGTTGGGGCCCAGGCATCGAAGCTTTCTTT.

This clonotype occurred a few times. Since no conserved phenylalanine or tryptophan closes the CDR3, a read error is the likely cause. V gene TRBV5-5 combines with J gene TRBJ2-5, with a tentative D call TRBD2 (5 bases). The CDR3 spans 10 residues. V lost 4 bases to trimming and J lost 11 bases, with 9 bases between them. CDR1 and CDR2 (germline): SGHKS, YYEKEE (reference sequence). CDR3 nucleotide sequence: TGTGCCAGCAGCCATCCGGGACAGTACTAC. Translated, it gives CASSHPGQYY.

This clonotype was recorded a few times. This chain uses TRBV20-1 with TRBJ1-1; D might be TRBD1 (6 bases). Trimming took 2 bases from V and 9 from J, leaving 13 bases between them. CDR1 is DFQATT and CDR2 is SNEGSKA in the germline V gene (reference sequence). This CDR3 region has 12 residues. The CDR3 reads CSARRSGQQAFF. The DNA of the CDR3 is TGCAGTGCTAGAAGGAGTGGACAGCAAGCTTTCTTT.

The chain combines TRBV15 with TRBJ2-7, with 9 bases lining up with TRBD1. The CDR3 loop spans 15 amino acids. Trimming at V came to 6 bases and at J to 6 bases, leaving 12 bases not matched to a gene. Germline CDR1 and CDR2: LNHNV and YYDKDF (reference sequence). The CDR3 region has the DNA TGTGCCACCAGACAAACCGGGACAGGGCTCGGCGAGCAGTACTTC. It is translated as CATRQTGTGLGEQYF.

This clonotype was seen ten or more times. The chain joins TRBV7-9 to TRBJ1-2; D gene uncertain. This CDR3 spans 13 amino acids. V shed 5 bases and J shed 2 bases, with 9 bases lying between them. CDR1 and CDR2 from the germline V gene are SEHNR and FQNEAQ (reference sequence). This CDR3 is CASSLHENYGYTF. The CDR3 DNA reads TGTGCCAGCAGCCTACACGAAAACTATGGCTACACCTTC.

The chain joins TRBV5-1 to TRBJ1-2; D is ambiguous. The CDR3 is 14 amino acids. Germline CDR1 reads SGHRS; CDR2 reads YFSETQ. Trimming shortened V by 4 bases and J by 2 bases, and 12 bases separated the two germline ends. The CDR3 here is CASSLFAANYGYTF. For the CDR3, the DNA is TGCGCCAGCAGCCTTTTCGCAGCAAACTATGGCTACACCTTC.

This clonotype has a handful of counts. The J gene is TRBJ1-1, the V gene TRBV4-1; the D is unclear. The CDR3 has 14 amino acids. Looked up from germline, CDR1 is MGHRA and CDR2 is YSYEKL. V lost 4 bases and J lost 0, with 9 bases in between. The CDR3 DNA reads as TGCGCCAGCAGCCTCAGGAATTTGAACACTGAAGCTTTCTTT. It yields the protein CASSLRNLNTEAFF.

The J gene is TRBJ2-6, the V gene TRBV12-3 or TRBV12-4; D possibly corresponds to TRBD2 (6 bases). Trimming shortened V by 6 bases and J by 3 bases, and 12 bases separated the two germline ends. The CDR3 is 15 residues long. The CDR3 DNA reads as TGTGCCAGCAGGGCGGGACTGTTTGGGGCCAACGTCCTGACTTTC. It encodes CASRAGLFGANVLTF.

The rearrangement joins TRBV12-3 or TRBV12-4 to TRBJ1-1; D remains ambiguous. This CDR3 is built from 13 residues. Trimming pared 11 bases from V and 0 bases from J, leaving 13 bases between. CDR3 bases: TGTGCCTCAACCCAGAACTTGAACACTGAAGCTTTCTTT. Protein product: CASTQNLNTEAFF.

Ten or more counts support this clonotype. The rearrangement links TRBV15 to TRBJ1-3, with D tentatively TRBD1 (6 bases). Germline CDR1 reads LNHNV; CDR2 reads YYDKDF (reference sequence). Trimming shortened V by 0 bases and J by 7 bases, and 16 bases separated the two germline ends. This CDR3 comprises 16 residues. The CDR3 is CATSRDRGGLWNTIYF. In nucleotides, the CDR3 is TGTGCCACCAGCAGAGATCGTGGGGGGCTTTGGAACACCATATATTTT.

The V and J genes are TRBV29-1 and TRBJ1-4; D is unresolved. Germline CDR1 reads SQVTM; CDR2 reads ANQGSEA. Trimming took 4 bases from V and 8 from J, leaving 14 bases between them. The CDR3 extends over 13 amino acids. For the CDR3, the DNA is TGCAGCGTTGCCCCCGTTTTGGGGGAAAAACTGTTTTTT. It is translated as CSVAPVLGEKLFF. Complete variable domain (other parts from reference TRBV29-1 and TRBJ1-4): SAVISQKPSRDICQRGTSLTIQCQVDSQVTMMFWYRQQPGQSLTLIATANQGSEATYESGFVIDKFPISRPNLTFSTLTVSNMSPEDSSIYLCSVAPVLGEKLFFGSGTQLSVL.